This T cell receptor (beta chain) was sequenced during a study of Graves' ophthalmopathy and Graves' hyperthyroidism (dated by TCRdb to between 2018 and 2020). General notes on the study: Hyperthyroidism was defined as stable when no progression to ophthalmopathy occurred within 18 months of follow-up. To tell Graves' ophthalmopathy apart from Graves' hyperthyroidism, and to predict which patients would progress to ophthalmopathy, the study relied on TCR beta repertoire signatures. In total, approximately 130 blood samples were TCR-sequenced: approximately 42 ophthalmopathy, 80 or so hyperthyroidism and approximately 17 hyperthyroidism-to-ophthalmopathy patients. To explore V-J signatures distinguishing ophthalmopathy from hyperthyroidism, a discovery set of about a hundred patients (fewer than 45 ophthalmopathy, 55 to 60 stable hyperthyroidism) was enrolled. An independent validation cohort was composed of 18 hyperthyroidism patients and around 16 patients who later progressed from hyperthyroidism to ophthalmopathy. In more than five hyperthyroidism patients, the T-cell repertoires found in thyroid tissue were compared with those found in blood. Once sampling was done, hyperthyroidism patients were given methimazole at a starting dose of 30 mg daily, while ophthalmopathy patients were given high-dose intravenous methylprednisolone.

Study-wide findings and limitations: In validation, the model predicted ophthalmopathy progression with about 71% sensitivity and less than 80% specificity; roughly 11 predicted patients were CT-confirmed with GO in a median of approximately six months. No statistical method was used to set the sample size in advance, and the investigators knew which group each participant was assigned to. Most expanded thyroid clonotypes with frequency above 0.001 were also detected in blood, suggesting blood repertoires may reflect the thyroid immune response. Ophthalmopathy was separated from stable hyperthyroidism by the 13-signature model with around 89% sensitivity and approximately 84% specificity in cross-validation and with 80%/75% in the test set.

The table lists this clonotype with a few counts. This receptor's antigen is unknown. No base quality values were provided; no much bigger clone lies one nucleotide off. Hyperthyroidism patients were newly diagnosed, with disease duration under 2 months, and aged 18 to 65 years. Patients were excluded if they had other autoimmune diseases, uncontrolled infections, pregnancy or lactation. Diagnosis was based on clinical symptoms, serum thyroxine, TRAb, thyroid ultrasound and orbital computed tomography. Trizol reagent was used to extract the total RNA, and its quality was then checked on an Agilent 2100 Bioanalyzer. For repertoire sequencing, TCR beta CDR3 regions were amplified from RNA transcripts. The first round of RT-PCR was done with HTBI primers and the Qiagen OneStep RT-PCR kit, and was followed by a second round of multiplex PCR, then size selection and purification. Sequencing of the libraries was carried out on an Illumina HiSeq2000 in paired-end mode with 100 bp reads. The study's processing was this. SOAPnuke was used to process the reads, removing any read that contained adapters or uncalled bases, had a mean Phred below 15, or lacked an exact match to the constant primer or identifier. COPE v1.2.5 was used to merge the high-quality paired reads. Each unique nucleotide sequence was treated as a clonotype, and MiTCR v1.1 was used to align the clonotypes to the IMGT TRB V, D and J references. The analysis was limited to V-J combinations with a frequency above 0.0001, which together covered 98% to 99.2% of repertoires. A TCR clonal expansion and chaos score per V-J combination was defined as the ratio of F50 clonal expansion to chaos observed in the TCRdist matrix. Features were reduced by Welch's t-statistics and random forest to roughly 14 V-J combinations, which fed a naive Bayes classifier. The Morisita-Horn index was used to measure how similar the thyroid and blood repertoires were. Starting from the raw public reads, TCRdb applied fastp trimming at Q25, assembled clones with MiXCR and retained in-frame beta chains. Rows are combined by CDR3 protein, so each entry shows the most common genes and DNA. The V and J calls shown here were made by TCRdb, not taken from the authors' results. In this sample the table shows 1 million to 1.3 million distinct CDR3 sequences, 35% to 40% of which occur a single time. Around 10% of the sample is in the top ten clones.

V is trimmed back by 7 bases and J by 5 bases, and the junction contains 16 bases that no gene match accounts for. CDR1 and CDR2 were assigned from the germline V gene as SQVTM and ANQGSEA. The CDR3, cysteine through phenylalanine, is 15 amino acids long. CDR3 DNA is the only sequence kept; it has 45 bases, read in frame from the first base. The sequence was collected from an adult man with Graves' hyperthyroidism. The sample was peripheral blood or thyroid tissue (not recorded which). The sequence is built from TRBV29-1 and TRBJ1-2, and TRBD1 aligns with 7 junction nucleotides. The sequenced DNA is TGCAGCGAAACGGACAGGAGGGTAAAAACTTATGGCTACACCTTC. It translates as CSETDRRVKTYGYTF. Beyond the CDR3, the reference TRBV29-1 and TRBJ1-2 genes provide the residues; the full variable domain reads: SAVISQKPSRDICQRGTSLTIQCQVDSQVTMMFWYRQQPGQSLTLIATANQGSEATYESGFVIDKFPISRPNLTFSTLTVSNMSPEDSSIYLCSETDRRVKTYGYTFGSGTRLTVV.